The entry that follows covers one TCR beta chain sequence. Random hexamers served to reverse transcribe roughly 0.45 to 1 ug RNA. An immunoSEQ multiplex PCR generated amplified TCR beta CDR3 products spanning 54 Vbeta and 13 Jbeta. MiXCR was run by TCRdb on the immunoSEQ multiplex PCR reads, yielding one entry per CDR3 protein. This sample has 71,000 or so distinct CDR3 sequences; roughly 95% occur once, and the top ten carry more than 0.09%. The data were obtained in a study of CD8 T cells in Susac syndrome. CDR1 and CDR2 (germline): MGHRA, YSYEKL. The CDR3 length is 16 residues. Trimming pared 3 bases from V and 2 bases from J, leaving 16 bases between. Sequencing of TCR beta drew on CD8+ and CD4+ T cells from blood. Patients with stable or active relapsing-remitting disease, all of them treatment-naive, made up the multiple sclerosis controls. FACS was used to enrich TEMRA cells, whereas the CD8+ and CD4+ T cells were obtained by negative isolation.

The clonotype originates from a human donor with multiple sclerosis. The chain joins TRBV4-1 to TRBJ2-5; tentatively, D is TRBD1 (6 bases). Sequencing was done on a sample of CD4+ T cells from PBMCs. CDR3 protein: CASSQRERQVQETQYF. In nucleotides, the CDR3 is TGCGCCAGCAGCCAGAGGGAGCGACAGGTTCAAGAGACCCAGTACTTC.